One sample yielded the 9 T cell receptor beta chains listed below, sequenced in a study of T cells in Graves' hyperthyroidism and ophthalmopathy. The CDR3 regions of TCR beta were amplified from RNA transcripts. The primer set for the first-round RT-PCR of the TCR CDR3 was HTBI. TCRdb itself ran the multiplex PCR reads through MiXCR, one entry per CDR3 protein. Of some 500,000 distinct CDR3 sequences listed, around 14% were seen once; the top ten hold less than 20%. Source material: blood. These receptors came from a woman aged 18-29 years with Graves' hyperthyroidism.

The V and J genes are TRBV29-1 and TRBJ2-5; a weak D match, TRBD2 (6 bases). The CDR3 is 11 residues long. V shed 7 bases and J shed 1 base, with 7 bases lying between them. From germline, CDR1 is SQVTM and CDR2 ANQGSEA. CDR3: CSGDFQETQYF. DNA for the CDR3: TGCAGCGGGGACTTCCAAGAGACCCAGTACTTC.

This clonotype was seen ten or more times. This CDR3 is CASSPSAGRVDNEQFF. CDR3 bases: TGTGCCAGCAGTCCCTCGGCCGGTAGGGTAGATAATGAGCAGTTCTTC. The chain employs TRBV12-3 or TRBV12-4 and TRBJ2-1; D remains ambiguous. The ends were cut back, 5 bases at V and 7 bases at J, with 21 bases in the middle. The CDR3 is 16 amino acids.

The gene calls are TRBV28 and TRBJ1-2; D gene unclear. Germline assignment: CDR1 MDHEN and CDR2 SYDVKM. The V gene lost 4 bases and the J gene lost 0 bases, with 15 bases spanning the gap. The CDR3 runs to 16 residues. The CDR3 loop reads CASSYHVQRANYGYTF. Written as DNA, the CDR3 is TGTGCCAGCAGTTATCACGTACAAAGAGCTAACTATGGCTACACCTTC.

The chain employs TRBV19 and TRBJ1-5; possibly TRBD1 for D (5 bases). Germline V gene data show CDR1 as LNHDA and CDR2 as SQIVND (reference sequence). The CDR3 length is 16 residues. Between the trimmed V and J ends, which lost 4 bases and 0 bases, there was a span of 13 bases. The CDR3: CASSTAGRNSNQPQHF. CDR3 DNA sequence: TGTGCCAGTAGTACGGCGGGACGGAATAGCAATCAGCCCCAGCATTTT.

The sample holds many counts of this clonotype. CDR3 DNA: TGTGCCAGCAGCCACACTGGACAGGGATCCTACGAGCAGTACTTC. This encodes CASSHTGQGSYEQYF. The rearrangement links TRBV3-1 to TRBJ2-7, with 8 bases lining up with TRBD1. CDR1 is LGHDT and CDR2 is YNNKEL in the germline V gene (reference sequence). Germline trimming cut 3 bases from V and 1 base from J; bases unmatched to any gene: 5. This CDR3 comprises 15 residues.

At least ten counts were recorded for this clonotype. The chain joins TRBV9 to TRBJ2-1; 7 nucleotides align to TRBD2. Looked up from germline, CDR1 is SGDLS and CDR2 is YYNGEE. This CDR3 is built from 15 residues. V was clipped by 0 bases and J by 5 bases; unmatched bases: 5. The CDR3 is CASSVGLAKNNEQFF. CDR3 DNA sequence: TGTGCCAGCAGCGTAGGACTAGCAAAAAACAATGAGCAGTTCTTC.

The CDR3 sequence is CASSERVGPYEQFF. For the CDR3, the DNA is TGTGCCAGCAGTGAACGTGTAGGGCCTTATGAGCAGTTCTTC. The chain combines TRBV6-1 with TRBJ2-1, with D hard to call. CDR3 length: 14 residues. The germline gives CDR1 MNHNS, CDR2 SASEGT. V was trimmed by 2 bases and J by 8 bases, leaving 13 bases between them.

The V and J genes are TRBV9 and TRBJ1-2; D is unresolved. The CDR3 consists of 11 residues. V lost 3 bases, J lost 4 bases, and 4 bases lay in between. CDR1 SGDLS and CDR2 YYNGEE come from the germline V gene. The CDR3 DNA is TGTGCCAGCAGCGCACTCTATGGCTACACCTTC. As protein: CASSALYGYTF.

This clonotype was recorded many times. V is TRBV12-3 or TRBV12-4 and J is TRBJ2-7; unclear D gene. The germline V and J ends were trimmed by 6 bases and 0 bases, with 9 bases remaining between them. This CDR3 has 13 amino acids. The CDR3 reads CASRAPNSYEQYF. The DNA for the CDR3 is TGTGCCAGCAGAGCTCCTAACTCCTACGAGCAGTACTTC.